The clone carrying this T cell receptor beta chain showed up just once. The sample belongs to a study of blood T cell repertoires in COVID-19. Study as a whole: Acute-phase and convalescent COVID-19 samples originated in the United States, Italy and Spain.

Researchers sorted participants into cohorts using their self-reported clinical history. Two consecutive negative NP/OP PCR tests, clearance, or resolved symptoms defined Cohort 3 recovery. The protocol was immunoSEQ multiplex PCR, while the TCRdb copy is restricted to in-frame clones and leaves out a portion. The sample carries around 400,000 clones, 75% to 90% recorded once. The TCR was taken from a woman between 45 and 60 years old who had recovered from COVID-19. The sequencing input was PBMCs or T cells enriched from blood (not recorded which).

CDR3 loop: CASRGLVGTGELFF. The CDR3 DNA reads as TGTGCCAGCAGGGGACTAGTAGGCACCGGGGAGCTGTTTTTT. V is TRBV2 and J is TRBJ2-2; 8 bases align to TRBD2. Germline assignment: CDR1 SNHLY and CDR2 FYNNEI. The CDR3 spans 14 residues. V lost 6 bases to trimming and J lost 4 bases; unmatched junction nucleotides: 4.